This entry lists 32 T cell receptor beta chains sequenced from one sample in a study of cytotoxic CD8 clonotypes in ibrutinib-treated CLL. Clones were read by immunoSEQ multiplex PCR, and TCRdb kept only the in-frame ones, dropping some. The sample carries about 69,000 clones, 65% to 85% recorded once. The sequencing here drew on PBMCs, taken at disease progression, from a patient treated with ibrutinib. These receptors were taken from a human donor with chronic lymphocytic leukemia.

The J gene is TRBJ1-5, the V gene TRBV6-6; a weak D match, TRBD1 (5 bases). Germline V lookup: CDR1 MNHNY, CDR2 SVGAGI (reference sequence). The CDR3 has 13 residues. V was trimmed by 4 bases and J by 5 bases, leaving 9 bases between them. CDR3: CASSWTYDQPQHF. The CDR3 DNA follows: TGTGCCAGCAGTTGGACATATGATCAGCCCCAGCATTTT.

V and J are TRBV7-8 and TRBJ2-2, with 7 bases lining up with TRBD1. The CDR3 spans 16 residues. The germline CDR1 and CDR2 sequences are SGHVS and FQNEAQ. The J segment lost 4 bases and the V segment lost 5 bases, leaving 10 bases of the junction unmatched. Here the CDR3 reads CASSLPPGQITGELFF. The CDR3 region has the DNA TGTGCCAGCAGCCTACCGCCGGGACAGATCACCGGGGAGCTGTTTTTT.

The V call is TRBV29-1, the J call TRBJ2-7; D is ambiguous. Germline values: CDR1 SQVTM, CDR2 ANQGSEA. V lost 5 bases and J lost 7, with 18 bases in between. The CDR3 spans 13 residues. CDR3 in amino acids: CSVCSLYTGEQYF. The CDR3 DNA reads TGCAGCGTTTGTTCCCTTTACACCGGAGAGCAGTACTTC.

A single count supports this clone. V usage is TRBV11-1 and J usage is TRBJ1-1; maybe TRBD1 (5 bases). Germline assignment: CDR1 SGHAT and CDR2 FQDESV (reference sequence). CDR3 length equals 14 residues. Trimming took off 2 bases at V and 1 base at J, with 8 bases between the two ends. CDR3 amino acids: CASSLRTKNTEAFF. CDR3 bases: TGTGCCAGCAGCTTAAGGACAAAGAACACTGAAGCTTTCTTT.

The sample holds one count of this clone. In DNA, the CDR3 is TGTGCCAGTAGTGTTGGAAGGACTACCTCCTACAATGAGCAGTTCTTC. Translation: CASSVGRTTSYNEQFF. The V call is TRBV19, the J call TRBJ2-1; possibly TRBD2 for D (6 bases). CDR1 and CDR2 from the germline V gene are LNHDA and SQIVND (reference sequence). CDR3 length: 16 residues. V was trimmed by 5 bases and J by 0 bases, leaving 14 bases between them. The full variable domain, with the rest looked up from reference TRBV19 and TRBJ2-1, is DGGITQSPKYLFRKEGQNVTLSCEQNLNHDAMYWYRQDPGQGLRLIYYSQIVNDFQKGDIAEGYSVSREKKESFPLTVTSAQKNPTAFYLCASSVGRTTSYNEQFFGPGTRLTVL.

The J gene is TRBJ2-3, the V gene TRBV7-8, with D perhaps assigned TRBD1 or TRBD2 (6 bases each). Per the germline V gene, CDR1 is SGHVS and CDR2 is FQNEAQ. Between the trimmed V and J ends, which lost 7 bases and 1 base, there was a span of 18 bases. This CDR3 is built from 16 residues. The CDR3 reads CASTLGAGYGTDTQYF. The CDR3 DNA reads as TGTGCCAGCACCCTGGGGGCGGGGTATGGCACAGATACGCAGTATTTT.

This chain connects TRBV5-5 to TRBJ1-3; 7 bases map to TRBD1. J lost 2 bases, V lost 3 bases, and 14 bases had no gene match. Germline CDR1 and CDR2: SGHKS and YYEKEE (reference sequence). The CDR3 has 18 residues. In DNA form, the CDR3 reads TGTGCCAGCAGCTCCACAGGGGCCAGGGGCCCACCTGGAAACACCATATATTTT. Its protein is CASSSTGARGPPGNTIYF.

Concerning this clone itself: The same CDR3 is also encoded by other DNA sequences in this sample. CDR3 in amino acids: CASSVGYEQYF. CDR3 DNA: TGTGCCAGCAGTGTAGGCTACGAGCAGTACTTC. The V call is TRBV2, the J call TRBJ2-7; the D is unclear. CDR1 and CDR2 from the germline V gene are SNHLY and FYNNEI. CDR3 size: 11 residues. V lost 4 bases and J lost 3, with 4 bases in between.

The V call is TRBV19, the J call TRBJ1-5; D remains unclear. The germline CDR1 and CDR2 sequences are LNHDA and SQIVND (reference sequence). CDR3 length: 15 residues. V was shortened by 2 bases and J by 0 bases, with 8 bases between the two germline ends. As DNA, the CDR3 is TGTGCCAGTAGTATACCAGGAGATAGCAATCAGCCCCAGCATTTT. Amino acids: CASSIPGDSNQPQHF.

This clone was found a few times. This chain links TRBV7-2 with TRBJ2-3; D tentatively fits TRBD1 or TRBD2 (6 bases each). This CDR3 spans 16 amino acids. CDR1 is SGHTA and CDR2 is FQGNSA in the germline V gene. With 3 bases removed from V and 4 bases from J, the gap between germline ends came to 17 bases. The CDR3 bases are TGTGCCAGCAGCTTTCTTCCGGGGGCTCCCCCAGATACGCAGTATTTT. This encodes CASSFLPGAPPDTQYF.

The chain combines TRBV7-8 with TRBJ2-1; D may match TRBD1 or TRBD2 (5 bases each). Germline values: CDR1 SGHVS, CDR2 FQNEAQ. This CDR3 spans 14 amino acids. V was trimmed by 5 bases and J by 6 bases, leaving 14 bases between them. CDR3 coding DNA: TGTGCCAGCAGCAGATCCGGGACGATCAATGAGCAGTTCTTC. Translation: CASSRSGTINEQFF.

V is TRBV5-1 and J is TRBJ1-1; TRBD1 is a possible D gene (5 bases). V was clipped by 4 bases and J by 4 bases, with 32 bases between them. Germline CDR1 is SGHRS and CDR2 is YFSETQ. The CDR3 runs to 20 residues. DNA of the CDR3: TGCGCCAGCAGCCTACGGGGCCCCACCCGGACGGACCTAAGGGGCACTGAAGCTTTCTTT. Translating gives CASSLRGPTRTDLRGTEAFF. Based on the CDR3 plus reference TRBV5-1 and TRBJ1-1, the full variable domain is KAGVTQTPRYLIKTRGQQVTLSCSPISGHRSVSWYQQTPGQGLQFLFEYFSETQRNKGNFPGRFSGRQFSNSRSEMNVSTLELGDSALYLCASSLRGPTRTDLRGTEAFFGQGTRLTVV.

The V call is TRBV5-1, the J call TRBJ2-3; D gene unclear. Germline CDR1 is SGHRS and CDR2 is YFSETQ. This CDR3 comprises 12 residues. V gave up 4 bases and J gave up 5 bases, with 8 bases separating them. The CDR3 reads CASSLRVDTQYF. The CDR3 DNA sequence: TGCGCCAGCAGCCTGAGAGTAGATACGCAGTATTTT.

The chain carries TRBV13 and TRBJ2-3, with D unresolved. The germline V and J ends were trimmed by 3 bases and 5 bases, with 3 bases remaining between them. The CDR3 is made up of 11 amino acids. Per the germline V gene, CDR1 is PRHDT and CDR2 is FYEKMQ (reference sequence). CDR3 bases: TGTGCCAGCAGCTTGAAAGATACGCAGTATTTT. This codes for CASSLKDTQYF.

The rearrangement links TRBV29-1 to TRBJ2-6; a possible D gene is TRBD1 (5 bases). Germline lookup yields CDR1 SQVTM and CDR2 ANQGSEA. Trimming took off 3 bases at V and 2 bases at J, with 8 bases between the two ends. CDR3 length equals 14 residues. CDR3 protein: CSVDREPGANVLTF. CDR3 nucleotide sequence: TGCAGCGTTGACAGGGAACCTGGGGCCAACGTCCTGACTTTC.

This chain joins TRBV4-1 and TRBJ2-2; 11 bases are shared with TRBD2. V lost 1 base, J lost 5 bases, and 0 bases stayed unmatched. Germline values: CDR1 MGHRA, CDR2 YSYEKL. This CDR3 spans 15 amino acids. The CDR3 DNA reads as TGCGCCAGCAGCCAAGTAGCGGGGGGGACCGGGGAGCTGTTTTTT. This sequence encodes CASSQVAGGTGELFF.

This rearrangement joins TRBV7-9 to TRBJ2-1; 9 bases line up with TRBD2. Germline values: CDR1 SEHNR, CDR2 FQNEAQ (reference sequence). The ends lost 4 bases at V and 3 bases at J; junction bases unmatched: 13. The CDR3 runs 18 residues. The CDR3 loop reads CASSSLGVAGDLYNEQFF. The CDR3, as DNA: TGTGCCAGCAGCTCCCTAGGGGTAGCGGGAGACCTCTACAATGAGCAGTTCTTC.

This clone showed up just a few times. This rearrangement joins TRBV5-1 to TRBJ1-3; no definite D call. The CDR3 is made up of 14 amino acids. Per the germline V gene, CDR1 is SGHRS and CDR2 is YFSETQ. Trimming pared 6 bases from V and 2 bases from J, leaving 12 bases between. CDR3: CASKMPGPGNTIYF. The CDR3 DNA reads TGCGCCAGCAAAATGCCAGGACCTGGAAACACCATATATTTT.

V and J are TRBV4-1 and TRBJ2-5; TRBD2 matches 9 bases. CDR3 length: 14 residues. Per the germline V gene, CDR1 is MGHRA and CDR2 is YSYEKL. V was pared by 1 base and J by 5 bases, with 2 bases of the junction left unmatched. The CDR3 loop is CASSQVAGVETQYF. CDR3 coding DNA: TGCGCCAGCAGCCAAGTAGCGGGAGTGGAGACCCAGTACTTC.

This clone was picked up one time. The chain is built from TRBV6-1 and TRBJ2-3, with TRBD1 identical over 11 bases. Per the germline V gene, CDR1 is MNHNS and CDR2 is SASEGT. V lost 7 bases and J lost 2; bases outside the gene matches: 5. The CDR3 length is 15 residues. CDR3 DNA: TGTGCCAGCAAACCGGACAGGGGGCTCACAGATACGCAGTATTTT. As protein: CASKPDRGLTDTQYF.

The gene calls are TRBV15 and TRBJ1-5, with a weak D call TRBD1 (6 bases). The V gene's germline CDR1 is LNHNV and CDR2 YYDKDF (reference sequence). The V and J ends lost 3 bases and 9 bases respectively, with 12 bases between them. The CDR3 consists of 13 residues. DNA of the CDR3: TGTGCCACCAGCAGGGAGGGGGACGGGCCCCAGCATTTT. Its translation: CATSREGDGPQHF.

CDR3 DNA sequence: TGTGCCAGCACTCCGCTGGGCGGGGGGGACACAGATACGCAGTATTTT. Translated: CASTPLGGGDTDTQYF. The chain couples TRBV9 to TRBJ2-3, with 9 bases that match TRBD2. This CDR3 region has 16 residues. V was pared by 6 bases and J by 2 bases, with 10 bases of the junction left unmatched. The germline gives CDR1 SGDLS, CDR2 YYNGEE.

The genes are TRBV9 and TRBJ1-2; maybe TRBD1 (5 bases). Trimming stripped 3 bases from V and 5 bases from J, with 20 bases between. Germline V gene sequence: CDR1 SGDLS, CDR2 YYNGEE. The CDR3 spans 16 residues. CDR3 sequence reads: CASSANTLDSRYGYTF. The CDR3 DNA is TGTGCCAGCAGCGCCAACACCCTCGACAGCCGTTATGGCTACACCTTC.

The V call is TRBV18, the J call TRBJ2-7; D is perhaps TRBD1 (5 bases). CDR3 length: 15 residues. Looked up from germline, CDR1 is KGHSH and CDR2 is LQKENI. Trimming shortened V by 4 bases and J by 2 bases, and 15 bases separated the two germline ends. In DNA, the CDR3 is TGTGCCAGCTCACGACAGCGACAGAGTACCTACGAGCAGTACTTC. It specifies CASSRQRQSTYEQYF.

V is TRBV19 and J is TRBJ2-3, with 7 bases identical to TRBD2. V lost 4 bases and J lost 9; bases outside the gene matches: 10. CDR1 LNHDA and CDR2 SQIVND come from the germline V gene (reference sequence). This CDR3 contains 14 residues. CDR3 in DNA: TGTGCCAGTAGTACCCAAGGACTAGTAGACACGCAGTATTTT. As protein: CASSTQGLVDTQYF.

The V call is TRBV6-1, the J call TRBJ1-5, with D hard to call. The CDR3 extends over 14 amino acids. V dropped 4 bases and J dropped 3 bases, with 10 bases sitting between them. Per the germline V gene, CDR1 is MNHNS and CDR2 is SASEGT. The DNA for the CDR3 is TGTGCCAGCAGTGTAATGGCAGACAATCAGCCCCAGCATTTT. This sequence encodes CASSVMADNQPQHF.

CDR3 in amino acids: CASTPGLAGRSSYEQYF. As DNA, the CDR3 is TGTGCCAGCACACCGGGACTAGCGGGACGAAGCTCCTACGAGCAGTACTTC. The chain recombines TRBV27 with TRBJ2-7; the match to TRBD2 covers 13 bases. This CDR3 has 17 residues. Germline V gene data show CDR1 as MNHEY and CDR2 as SMNVEV (reference sequence). V lost 7 bases, J lost 0 bases, and 9 bases stayed unmatched.

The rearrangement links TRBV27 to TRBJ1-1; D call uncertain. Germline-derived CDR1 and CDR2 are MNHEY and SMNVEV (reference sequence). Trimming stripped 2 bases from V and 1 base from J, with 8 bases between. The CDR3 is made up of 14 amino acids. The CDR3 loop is CASSLASSNTEAFF. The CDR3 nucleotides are TGTGCCAGCAGTTTAGCGAGCTCGAACACTGAAGCTTTCTTT.

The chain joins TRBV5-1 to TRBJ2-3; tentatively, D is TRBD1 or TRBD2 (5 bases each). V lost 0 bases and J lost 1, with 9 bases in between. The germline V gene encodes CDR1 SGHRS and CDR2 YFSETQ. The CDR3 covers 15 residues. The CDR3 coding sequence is TGCGCCAGCAGCTTGGGTCGGGGACGCACAGATACGCAGTATTTT. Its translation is CASSLGRGRTDTQYF. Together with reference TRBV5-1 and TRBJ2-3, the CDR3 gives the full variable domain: KAGVTQTPRYLIKTRGQQVTLSCSPISGHRSVSWYQQTPGQGLQFLFEYFSETQRNKGNFPGRFSGRQFSNSRSEMNVSTLELGDSALYLCASSLGRGRTDTQYFGPGTRLTVL.

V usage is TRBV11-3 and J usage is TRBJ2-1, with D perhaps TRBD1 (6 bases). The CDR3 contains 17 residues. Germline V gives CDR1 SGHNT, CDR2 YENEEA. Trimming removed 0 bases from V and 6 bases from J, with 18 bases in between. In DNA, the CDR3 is TGTGCCAGCAGCTTAGATCTCATGGGACATCAAACCAATGAGCAGTTCTTC. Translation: CASSLDLMGHQTNEQFF.

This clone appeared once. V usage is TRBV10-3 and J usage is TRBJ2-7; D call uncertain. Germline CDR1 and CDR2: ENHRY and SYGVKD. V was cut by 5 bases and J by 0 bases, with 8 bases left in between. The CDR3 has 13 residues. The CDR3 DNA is TGTGCCATCAGTCGAAGGAGCTCCTACGAGCAGTACTTC. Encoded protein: CAISRRSSYEQYF.

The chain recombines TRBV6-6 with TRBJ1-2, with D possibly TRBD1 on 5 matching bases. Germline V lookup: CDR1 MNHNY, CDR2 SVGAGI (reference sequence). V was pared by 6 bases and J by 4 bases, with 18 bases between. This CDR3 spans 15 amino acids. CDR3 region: CASRRSEDSGYGYTF. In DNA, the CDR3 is TGTGCCAGCAGACGTTCAGAAGACAGCGGCTATGGCTACACCTTC.